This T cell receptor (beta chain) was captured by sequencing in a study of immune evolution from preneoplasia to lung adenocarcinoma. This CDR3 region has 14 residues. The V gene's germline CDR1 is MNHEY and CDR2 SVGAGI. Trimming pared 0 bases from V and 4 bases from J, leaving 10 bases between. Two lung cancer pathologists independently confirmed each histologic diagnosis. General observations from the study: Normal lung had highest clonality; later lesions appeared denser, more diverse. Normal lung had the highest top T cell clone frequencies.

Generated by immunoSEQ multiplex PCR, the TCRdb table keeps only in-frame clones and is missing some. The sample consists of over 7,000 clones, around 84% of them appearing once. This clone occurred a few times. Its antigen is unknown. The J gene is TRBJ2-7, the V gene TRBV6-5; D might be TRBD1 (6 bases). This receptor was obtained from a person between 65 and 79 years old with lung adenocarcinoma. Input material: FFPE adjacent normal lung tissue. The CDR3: CASSYSHREYEQYF. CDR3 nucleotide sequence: TGTGCCAGCAGTTACTCGCACAGGGAATACGAGCAGTACTTC.